This paragraph reports one T cell receptor (beta chain). Germline trimming cut 4 bases from V and 1 base from J; bases unmatched to any gene: 3. Germline assignment: CDR1 SGHRS and CDR2 YFSETQ. The CDR3 has 15 residues. These data belong to a study of OX40 agonist ivuxolimab in advanced cancers. TCRdb keeps only in-frame clones here, not all; method: immunoSEQ multiplex PCR. The table has roughly 16,000 clones, approximately 80% seen once. The J gene is TRBJ1-5, the V gene TRBV5-1, with 9 positions matching TRBD1. This clonotype was obtained from an adult with an advanced solid tumor such as melanoma, head and neck, liver or kidney cancer. The sequencing here drew on CD4+ or CD8+ T cells sorted from blood, taken in a trial of the OX40 agonist ivuxolimab. In DNA form, the CDR3 reads TGCGCCAGCAGCATTGGACAGGGGAGCAATCAGCCCCAGCATTTT. Its translation: CASSIGQGSNQPQHF.